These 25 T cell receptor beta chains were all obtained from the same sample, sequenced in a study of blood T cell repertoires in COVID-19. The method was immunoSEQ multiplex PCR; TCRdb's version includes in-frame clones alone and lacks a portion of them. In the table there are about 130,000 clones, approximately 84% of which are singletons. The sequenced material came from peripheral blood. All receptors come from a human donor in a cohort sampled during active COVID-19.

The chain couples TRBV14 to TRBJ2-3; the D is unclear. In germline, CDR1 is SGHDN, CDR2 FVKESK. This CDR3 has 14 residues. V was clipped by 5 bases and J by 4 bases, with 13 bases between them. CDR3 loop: CASSKRLGPDTQYF. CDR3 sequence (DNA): TGTGCCAGCAGCAAACGTTTGGGCCCAGATACGCAGTATTTT.

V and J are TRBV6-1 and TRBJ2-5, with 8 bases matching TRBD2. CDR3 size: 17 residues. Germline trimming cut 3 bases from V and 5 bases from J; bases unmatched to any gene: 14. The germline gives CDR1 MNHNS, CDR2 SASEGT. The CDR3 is CASSDRRGGLHGETQYF. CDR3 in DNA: TGTGCCAGCAGTGACCGCCGGGGGGGCCTACATGGGGAGACCCAGTACTTC.

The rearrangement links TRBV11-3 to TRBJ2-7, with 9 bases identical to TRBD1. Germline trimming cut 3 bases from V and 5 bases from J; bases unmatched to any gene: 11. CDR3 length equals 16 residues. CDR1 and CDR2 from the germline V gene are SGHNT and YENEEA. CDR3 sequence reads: CASSFARQGEGDEQYF. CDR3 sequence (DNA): TGTGCCAGCAGCTTTGCCCGACAGGGGGAAGGCGACGAGCAGTACTTC.

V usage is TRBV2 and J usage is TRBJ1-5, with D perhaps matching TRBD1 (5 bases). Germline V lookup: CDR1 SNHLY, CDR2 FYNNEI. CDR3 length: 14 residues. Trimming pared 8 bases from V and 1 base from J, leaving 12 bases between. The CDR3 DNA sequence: TGTGCCAGCCGGGAGGGGTTAAGCAATCAGCCCCAGCATTTT. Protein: CASREGLSNQPQHF.

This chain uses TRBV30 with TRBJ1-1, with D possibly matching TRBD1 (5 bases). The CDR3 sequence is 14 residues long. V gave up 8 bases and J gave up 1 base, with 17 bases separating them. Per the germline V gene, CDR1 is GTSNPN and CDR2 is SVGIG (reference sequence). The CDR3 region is CAHGGSAGNTEAFF. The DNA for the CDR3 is TGTGCCCACGGGGGGTCAGCGGGGAACACTGAAGCTTTCTTT.

The chain's CDR3 is CARTVRRGGLRTGELFF. CDR3 sequence (DNA): TGTGCCAGGACCGTGAGGAGGGGGGGCCTAAGGACCGGGGAGCTGTTTTTT. The rearrangement links TRBV7-2 to TRBJ2-2; D perhaps matches TRBD2 (7 bases). Per the germline V gene, CDR1 is SGHTA and CDR2 is FQGNSA. Between the trimmed V and J ends, which lost 9 bases and 5 bases, there was a span of 25 bases. The CDR3 spans 17 residues. The whole variable domain, remainder taken from reference TRBV7-2 and TRBJ2-2, is GAGVSQSPSNKVTEKGKDVELRCDPISGHTALYWYRQSLGQGLEFLIYFQGNSAPDKSGLPSDRFSAERTGGSVSTLTIQRTQQEDSAVYLCARTVRRGGLRTGELFFGEGSRLTVL.

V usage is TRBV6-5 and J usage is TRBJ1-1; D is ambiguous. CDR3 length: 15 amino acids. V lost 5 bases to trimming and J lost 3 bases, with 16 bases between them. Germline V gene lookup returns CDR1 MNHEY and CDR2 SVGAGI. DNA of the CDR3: TGTGCCAGCAGTAGACCCGGTAGCGCGGACACTGAAGCTTTCTTT. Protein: CASSRPGSADTEAFF.

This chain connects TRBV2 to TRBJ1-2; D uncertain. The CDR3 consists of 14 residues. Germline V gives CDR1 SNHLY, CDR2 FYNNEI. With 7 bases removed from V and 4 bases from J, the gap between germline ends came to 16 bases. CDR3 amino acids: CASMGRVSSYGYTF. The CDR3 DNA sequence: TGTGCCAGCATGGGGAGGGTTTCTAGCTATGGCTACACCTTC.

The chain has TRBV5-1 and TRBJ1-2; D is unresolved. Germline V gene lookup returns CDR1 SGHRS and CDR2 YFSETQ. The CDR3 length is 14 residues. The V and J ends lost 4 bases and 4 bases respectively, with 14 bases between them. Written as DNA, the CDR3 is TGCGCCAGCAGCCTCCGCACAGATGGCTATGGCTACACCTTC. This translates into CASSLRTDGYGYTF.

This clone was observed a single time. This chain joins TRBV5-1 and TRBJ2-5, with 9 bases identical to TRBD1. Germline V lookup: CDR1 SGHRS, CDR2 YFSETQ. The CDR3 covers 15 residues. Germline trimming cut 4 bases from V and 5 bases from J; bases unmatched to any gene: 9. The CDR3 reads CASSDRDRAVETQYF. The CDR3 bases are TGCGCCAGCAGCGACCGGGACAGGGCCGTCGAGACCCAGTACTTC.

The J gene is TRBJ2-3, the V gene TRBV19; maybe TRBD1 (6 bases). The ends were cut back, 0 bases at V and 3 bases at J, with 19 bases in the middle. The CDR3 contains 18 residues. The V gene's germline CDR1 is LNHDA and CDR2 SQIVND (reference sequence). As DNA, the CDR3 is TGTGCCAGTAGTATAGACGGCCCTGAGGGGGAGAGTACAGATACGCAGTATTTT. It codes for CASSIDGPEGESTDTQYF.

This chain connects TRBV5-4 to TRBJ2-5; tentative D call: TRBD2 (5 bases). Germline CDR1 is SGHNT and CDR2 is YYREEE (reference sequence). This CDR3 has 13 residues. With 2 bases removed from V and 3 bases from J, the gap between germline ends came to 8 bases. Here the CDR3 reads CASSFSGEETQYF. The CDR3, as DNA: TGTGCCAGCAGCTTTTCCGGGGAAGAGACCCAGTACTTC.

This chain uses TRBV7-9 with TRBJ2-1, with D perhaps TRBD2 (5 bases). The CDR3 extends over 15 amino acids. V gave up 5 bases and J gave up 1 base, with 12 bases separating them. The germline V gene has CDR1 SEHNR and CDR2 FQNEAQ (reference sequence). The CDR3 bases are TGTGCCAGCAGCGAGGACTGGATGTCCTACAATGAGCAGTTCTTC. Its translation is CASSEDWMSYNEQFF.

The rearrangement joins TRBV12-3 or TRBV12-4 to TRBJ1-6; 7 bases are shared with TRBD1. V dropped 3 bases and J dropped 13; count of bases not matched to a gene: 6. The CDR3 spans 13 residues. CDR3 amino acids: CASSLDRLSPLHF. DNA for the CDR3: TGTGCCAGCAGTTTGGACAGGTTATCTCCCCTCCACTTT.

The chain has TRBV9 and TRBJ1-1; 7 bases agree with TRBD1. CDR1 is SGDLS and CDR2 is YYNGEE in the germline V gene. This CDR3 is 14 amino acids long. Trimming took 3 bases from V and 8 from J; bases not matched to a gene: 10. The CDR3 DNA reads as TGTGCCAGCAGCGCGGGGGACAGTTGGATAGAAGCTTTCTTT. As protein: CASSAGDSWIEAFF.

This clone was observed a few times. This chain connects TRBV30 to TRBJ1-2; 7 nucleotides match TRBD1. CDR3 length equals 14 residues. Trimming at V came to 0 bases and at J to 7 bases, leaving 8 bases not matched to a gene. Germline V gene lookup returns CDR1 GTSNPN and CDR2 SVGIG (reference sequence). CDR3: CAWSVRAGGSGYTF. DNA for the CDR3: TGTGCCTGGAGTGTAAGGGCAGGGGGAAGTGGCTACACCTTC.

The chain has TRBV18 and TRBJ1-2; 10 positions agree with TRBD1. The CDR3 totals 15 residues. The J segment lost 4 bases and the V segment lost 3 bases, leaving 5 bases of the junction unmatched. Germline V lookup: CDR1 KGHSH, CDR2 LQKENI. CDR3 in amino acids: CASSPAGQGSYGYTF. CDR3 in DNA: TGTGCCAGCTCACCCGCGGGACAGGGGAGCTATGGCTACACCTTC. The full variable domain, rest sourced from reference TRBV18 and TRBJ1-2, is NAGVMQNPRHLVRRRGQEARLRCSPMKGHSHVYWYRQLPEEGLKFMVYLQKENIIDESGMPKERFSAEFPKEGPSILRIQQVVRGDSAAYFCASSPAGQGSYGYTFGSGTRLTVV.

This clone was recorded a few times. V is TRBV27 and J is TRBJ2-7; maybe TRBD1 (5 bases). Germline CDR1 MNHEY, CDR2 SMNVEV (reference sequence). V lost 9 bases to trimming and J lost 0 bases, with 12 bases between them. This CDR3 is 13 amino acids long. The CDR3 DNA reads TGTGCCAGTTCAGTTCAGGGCTCCTACGAGCAGTACTTC. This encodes CASSVQGSYEQYF.

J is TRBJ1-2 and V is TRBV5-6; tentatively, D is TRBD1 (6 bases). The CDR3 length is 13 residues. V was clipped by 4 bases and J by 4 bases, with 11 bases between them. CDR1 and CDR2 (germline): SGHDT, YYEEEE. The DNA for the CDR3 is TGTGCCAGCAGCGAGACAGGCGCCTATGGCTACACCTTC. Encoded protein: CASSETGAYGYTF.

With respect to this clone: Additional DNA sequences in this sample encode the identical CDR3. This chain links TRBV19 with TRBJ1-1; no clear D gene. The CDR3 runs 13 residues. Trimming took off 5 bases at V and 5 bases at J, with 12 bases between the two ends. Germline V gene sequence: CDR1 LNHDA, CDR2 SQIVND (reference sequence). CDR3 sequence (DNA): TGTGCCAGTAGTTCCACACGAGGGACTGAAGCTTTCTTT. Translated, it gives CASSSTRGTEAFF.

CDR3 DNA: TGTGCCAGCAGCCCTCGGACTAGCGGTGGAGCCAAAAACATTCAGTACTTC. Translated: CASSPRTSGGAKNIQYF. V and J are TRBV3-1 (or the pseudogene TRBV3-2) and TRBJ2-4; 10 bases are a match to TRBD2. Trimming cost V 4 bases and J 0 bases; bases outside gene matches: 6. This CDR3 comprises 17 residues. The germline gives CDR1 LGHDT, CDR2 YNNKEL (reference sequence).

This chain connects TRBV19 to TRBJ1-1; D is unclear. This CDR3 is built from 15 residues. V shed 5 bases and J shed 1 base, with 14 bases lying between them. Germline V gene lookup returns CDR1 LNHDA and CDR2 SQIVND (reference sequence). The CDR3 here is CASSEQTGKNTEAFF. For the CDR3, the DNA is TGTGCCAGTAGTGAACAGACCGGGAAGAACACTGAAGCTTTCTTT.

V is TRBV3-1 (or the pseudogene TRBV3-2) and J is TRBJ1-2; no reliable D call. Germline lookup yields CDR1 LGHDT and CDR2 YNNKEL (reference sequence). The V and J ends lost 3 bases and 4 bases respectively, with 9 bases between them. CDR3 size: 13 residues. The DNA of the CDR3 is TGTGCCAGCAGCCAGCTCAACACCTATGGCTACACCTTC. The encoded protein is CASSQLNTYGYTF.

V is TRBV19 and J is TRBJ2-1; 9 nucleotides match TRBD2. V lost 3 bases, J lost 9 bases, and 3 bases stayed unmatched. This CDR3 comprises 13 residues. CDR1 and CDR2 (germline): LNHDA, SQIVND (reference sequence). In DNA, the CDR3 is TGTGCCAGTAGTATGCTAGCGGGGCCTGAGCAGTTCTTC. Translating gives CASSMLAGPEQFF.

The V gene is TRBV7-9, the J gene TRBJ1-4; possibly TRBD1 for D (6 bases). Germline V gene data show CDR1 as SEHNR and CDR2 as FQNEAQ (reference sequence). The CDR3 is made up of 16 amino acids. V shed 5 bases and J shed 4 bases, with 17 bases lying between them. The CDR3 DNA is TGTGCCAGCAGCCCTAGCCGGACAGCAATTAATGAAAAACTGTTTTTT. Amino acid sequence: CASSPSRTAINEKLFF.